Presented here are 9 T cell receptor beta chains from one specimen sequenced in a study of T-cell memory formation after mild COVID-19. MiXCR, applied by TCRdb to the 5' RACE reads, yields one record per CDR3 protein. The table includes a few hundred thousand distinct CDR3 sequences, approximately 19% detected once. Sequences were obtained from PBMCs or a T cell subset sorted from them (not recorded which). The origin of the receptors is a man aged 18 to 30 who had mild COVID-19 (a few samples of this study predate the infection). Cell type and time point are not known.

The CDR3 bases are TGTGCCAGCAGCTTAGCAGGGTACTACGAGCAGTACTTC. Translation: CASSLAGYYEQYF. This chain joins TRBV7-6 and TRBJ2-7, with unresolved D. CDR3 length: 13 residues. Per the germline V gene, CDR1 is SGHVS and CDR2 is FNYEAQ. V was cut by 0 bases and J by 3 bases, with 6 bases left in between.

This clonotype was seen a handful of times. J is TRBJ2-3 and V is TRBV4-2, with D uncertain. CDR1 is LGHNA and CDR2 is YNFKEQ in the germline V gene. Trimming shortened V by 1 base and J by 0 bases, and 8 bases separated the two germline ends. The length of the CDR3 is 15 residues. The CDR3 spells CASSQVVRSTDTQYF. The CDR3 DNA follows: TGTGCCAGCAGCCAAGTAGTGAGAAGCACAGATACGCAGTATTTT.

This clonotype was observed many times. The V call is TRBV12-3 or TRBV12-4, the J call TRBJ1-2; D may be TRBD1 (5 bases). V was cut by 5 bases and J by 2 bases, with 12 bases left in between. CDR3 length equals 14 residues. Written as DNA, the CDR3 is TGTGCCAGCAGTACTCAGACAGCGAACTATGGCTACACCTTC. Amino acid sequence: CASSTQTANYGYTF.

This sequence joins TRBV6-2 or TRBV6-3 and TRBJ1-5; D is uncertain. The CDR3 sequence is 16 residues long. The V gene lost 0 bases and the J gene lost 1 base, with 10 bases spanning the gap. Looked up from germline, CDR1 is MNHEY and CDR2 is SVGEGT. This chain's CDR3 is CASSYSRIGSNQPQHF. CDR3 nucleotide sequence: TGTGCCAGCAGTTACTCGAGGATCGGGAGCAATCAGCCCCAGCATTTT.

The chain couples TRBV5-1 to TRBJ1-4; 8 bases are shared with TRBD1. Per the germline V gene, CDR1 is SGHRS and CDR2 is YFSETQ. Trimming at V came to 1 base and at J to 2 bases, leaving 4 bases not matched to a gene. This CDR3 is built from 16 residues. In nucleotides, the CDR3 is TGCGCCAGCAGCTTGCCAACAGGGGGGACTAATGAAAAACTGTTTTTT. Its protein is CASSLPTGGTNEKLFF.

The rearrangement links TRBV7-3 to TRBJ2-5, with D tentatively TRBD1 or TRBD2 (5 bases each). The CDR3 totals 13 residues. CDR1 is SGHTA and CDR2 is FQGTGA in the germline V gene. Trimming stripped 3 bases from V and 5 bases from J, with 10 bases between. The CDR3 reads CASSFLGTETQYF. CDR3 DNA sequence: TGTGCCAGCAGCTTTCTAGGGACGGAGACCCAGTACTTC.

This clonotype has a handful of counts. J is TRBJ2-5 and V is TRBV7-2; D unclear. V lost 5 bases and J 4 bases, leaving 11 bases between the germline ends. The germline gives CDR1 SGHTA, CDR2 FQGNSA. The CDR3 covers 13 residues. In nucleotides, the CDR3 is TGTGCCAGCAGCCGCCCAGAGATAGAGACCCAGTACTTC. It specifies CASSRPEIETQYF.

V and J are TRBV20-1 and TRBJ1-3, with D possibly being TRBD1 (5 bases). CDR3 length equals 14 residues. V was cut by 4 bases and J by 0 bases, with 10 bases left in between. CDR1 is DFQATT, CDR2 SNEGSKA, per germline (reference sequence). The CDR3 here is CSATQGFSGNTIYF. CDR3 DNA: TGCAGTGCTACCCAGGGCTTCTCTGGAAACACCATATATTTT.

This chain joins TRBV30 and TRBJ2-7; 12 bases line up with TRBD1. Per germline, CDR1 GTSNPN and CDR2 SVGIG (reference sequence). CDR3 length: 14 residues. With 0 bases clipped from V and 5 bases from J, the junction kept 2 bases outside the gene matches. The CDR3 DNA reads TGTGCCTGGAGTGTGGGACAGGGGGCTGACGAGCAGTACTTC. Protein product: CAWSVGQGADEQYF.